This note documents a single TCR beta chain sequence. This may come from a read error, since a much larger clone is one base off. The CDR3 has 13 amino acids. CDR1 is MNHEY, CDR2 SVGEGT, per germline. Trimming left V 5 bases short and J 8 bases short, with 16 bases between. This entry belongs to a study of T cells in Graves' hyperthyroidism and ophthalmopathy. Fresh peripheral blood, approximately 10 ml, yielded the PBMCs. Amplified TCR beta CDR3 regions derived from RNA transcripts. The TCR CDR3 first-round RT-PCR relied on the HTBI primer set. TCRdb reanalysed the multiplex PCR reads using MiXCR and keeps one entry per CDR3 protein. The profile shows about 380,000 distinct CDR3 sequences, approximately 18% of them singletons.

The chain combines TRBV6-2 or TRBV6-3 with TRBJ2-7; the D gene is possibly TRBD1 (6 bases). The clonotype comes from a man younger than 30 with Graves' ophthalmopathy. The specimen sequenced was blood. The CDR3 coding sequence is TGTGCCAGCAGTGCTACAGGGATGAAAAAGCAGTACTTC. Residues: CASSATGMKKQYF.